This section outlines one T cell receptor beta chain sequence together with its context. The table came from immunoSEQ multiplex PCR; TCRdb's copy has only in-frame clones and leaves some out. The data contain about 120,000 clones, 82% of them singletons. Germline CDR1 and CDR2: LNHDA and SQIVND (reference sequence). The trim removed 11 bases at V and 4 bases at J, leaving 11 bases unmatched. The CDR3 spans 14 residues. The data belong to a study of blood T cell repertoires in COVID-19. Study summary: Researchers got acute and convalescent COVID-19 samples from the United States, Italy and Spain. PBMCs, B-cell-depleted T cells, or T cells were the source of the cDNA or gDNA that made up the material.

This receptor was obtained from a human donor in a cohort sampled during active COVID-19. Material: peripheral blood. The rearrangement links TRBV19 to TRBJ1-1, with TRBD1 identical over 9 bases. The CDR3 spells CAVNQQGAGTEAFF. CDR3 bases: TGTGCCGTTAACCAACAGGGGGCAGGCACTGAAGCTTTCTTT. Supplemented by reference TRBV19 and TRBJ1-1, the full variable domain reads DGGITQSPKYLFRKEGQNVTLSCEQNLNHDAMYWYRQDPGQGLRLIYYSQIVNDFQKGDIAEGYSVSREKKESFPLTVTSAQKNPTAFYLCAVNQQGAGTEAFFGQGTRLTVV.